This TCR beta chain was sequenced during a study of T-cell memory formation after mild COVID-19. At the level of the study: Each donor largely had its own TCR clusters. Regarding the study as a whole: That cross-reactive memory joined was suggested by some responding clones appearing in pre-infection memory. Those CD4+ clones that contracted were mainly in CM and EM (CD8+ ones in EMRA).

Concerning this clonotype: Its antigen is unidentified.

TCR alpha and TCR beta cDNA libraries with sample barcodes and UMIs came from 5'RACE using constant-segment primers. Using its own MiXCR run on the 5' RACE reads, TCRdb lists one record per CDR3 protein. The repertoire includes under 550,000 distinct CDR3 sequences, 15% to 20% of them detected once, and more than 9% sits in the top ten. Unmatched junction bases numbered 3, after V lost 6 bases and J lost 0 bases. CDR3 size: 16 residues. The source is an adult woman who had mild COVID-19 (a few samples of this study predate the infection). Cell type and time point are not known. Sequenced: PBMCs or a T cell subset sorted from them (not recorded which). The chain employs TRBV12-3 or TRBV12-4 and TRBJ2-4, with 12 bases identical to TRBD2. The CDR3 reads CASSSSGGVAKNIQYF. The DNA for the CDR3 is TGTGCCAGCAGCTCTAGCGGGGGGGTAGCCAAAAACATTCAGTACTTC.